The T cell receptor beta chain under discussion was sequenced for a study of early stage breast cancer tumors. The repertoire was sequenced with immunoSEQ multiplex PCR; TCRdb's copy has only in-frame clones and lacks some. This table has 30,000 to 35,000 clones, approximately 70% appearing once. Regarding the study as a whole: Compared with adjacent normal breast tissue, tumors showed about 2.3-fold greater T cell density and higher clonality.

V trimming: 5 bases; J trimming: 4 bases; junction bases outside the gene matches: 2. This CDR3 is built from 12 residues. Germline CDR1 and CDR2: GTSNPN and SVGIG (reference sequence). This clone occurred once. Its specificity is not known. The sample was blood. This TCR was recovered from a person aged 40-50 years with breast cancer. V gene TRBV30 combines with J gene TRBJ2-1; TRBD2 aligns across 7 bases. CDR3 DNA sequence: TGTGCCTGGGGGGGGGTATACAATGAGCAGTTCTTC. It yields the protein CAWGGVYNEQFF.